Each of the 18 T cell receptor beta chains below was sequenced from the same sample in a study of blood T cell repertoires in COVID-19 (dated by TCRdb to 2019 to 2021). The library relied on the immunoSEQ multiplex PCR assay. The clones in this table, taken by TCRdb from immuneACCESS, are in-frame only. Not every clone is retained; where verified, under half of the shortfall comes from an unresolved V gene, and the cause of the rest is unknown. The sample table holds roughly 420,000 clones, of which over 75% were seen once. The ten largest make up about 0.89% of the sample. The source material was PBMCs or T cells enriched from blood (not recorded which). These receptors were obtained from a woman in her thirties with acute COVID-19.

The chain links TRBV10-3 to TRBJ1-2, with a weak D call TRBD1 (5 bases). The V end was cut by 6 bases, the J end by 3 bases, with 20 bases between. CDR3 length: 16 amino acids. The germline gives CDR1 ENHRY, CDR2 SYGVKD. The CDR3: CAIRDNTGKRDYGYTF. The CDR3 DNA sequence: TGTGCCATCAGGGATAATACAGGAAAGCGAGACTATGGCTACACCTTC.

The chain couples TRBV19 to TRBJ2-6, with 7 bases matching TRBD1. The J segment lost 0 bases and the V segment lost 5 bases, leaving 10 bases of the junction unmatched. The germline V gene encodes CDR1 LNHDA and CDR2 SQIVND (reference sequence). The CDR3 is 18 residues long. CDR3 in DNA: TGTGCCAGTAGTCCCCTTGACAGGGCTGCCTCTGGGGCCAACGTCCTGACTTTC. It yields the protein CASSPLDRAASGANVLTF.

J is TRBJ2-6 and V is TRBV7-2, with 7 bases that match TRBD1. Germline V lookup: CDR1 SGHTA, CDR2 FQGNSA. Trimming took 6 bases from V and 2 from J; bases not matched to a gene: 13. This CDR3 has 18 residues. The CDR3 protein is CASRPGQAIPTGANVLTF. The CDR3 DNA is TGTGCCAGCAGACCAGGACAGGCGATCCCCACTGGGGCCAACGTCCTGACTTTC.

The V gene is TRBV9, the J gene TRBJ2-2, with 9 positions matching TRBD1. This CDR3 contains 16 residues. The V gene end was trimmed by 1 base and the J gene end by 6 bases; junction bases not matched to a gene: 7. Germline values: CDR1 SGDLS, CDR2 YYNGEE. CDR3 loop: CASSVPPTGGPGELFF. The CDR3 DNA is TGTGCCAGCAGCGTACCACCTACAGGGGGCCCCGGGGAGCTGTTTTTT.

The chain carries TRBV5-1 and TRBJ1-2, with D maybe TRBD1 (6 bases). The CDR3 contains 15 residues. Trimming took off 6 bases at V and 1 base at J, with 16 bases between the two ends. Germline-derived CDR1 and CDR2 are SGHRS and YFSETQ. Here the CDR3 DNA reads TGCGCCAGCAACCCCGGGAGGGGGAATAACTATGGCTACACCTTC. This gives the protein CASNPGRGNNYGYTF.

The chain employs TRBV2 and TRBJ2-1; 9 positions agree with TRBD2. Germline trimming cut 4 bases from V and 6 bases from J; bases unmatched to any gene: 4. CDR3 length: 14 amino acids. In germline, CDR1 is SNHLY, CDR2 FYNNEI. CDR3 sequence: CASSGGGAGNEQFF. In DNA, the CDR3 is TGTGCCAGCAGTGGCGGGGGGGCTGGCAATGAGCAGTTCTTC.

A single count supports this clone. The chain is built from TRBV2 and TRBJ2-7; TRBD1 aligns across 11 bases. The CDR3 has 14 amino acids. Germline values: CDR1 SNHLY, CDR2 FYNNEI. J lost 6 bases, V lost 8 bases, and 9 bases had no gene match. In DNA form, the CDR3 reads TGTGCCAGCGTGTGGGACAGGGGGTATTCCGAGCAGTACTTC. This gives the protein CASVWDRGYSEQYF.

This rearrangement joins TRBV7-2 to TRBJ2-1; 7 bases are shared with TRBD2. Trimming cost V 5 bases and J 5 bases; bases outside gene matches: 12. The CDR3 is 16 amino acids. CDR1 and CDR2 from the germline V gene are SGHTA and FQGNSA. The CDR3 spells CASSPREGGINNEQFF. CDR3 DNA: TGTGCCAGCAGCCCTAGGGAGGGCGGGATCAACAATGAGCAGTTCTTC.

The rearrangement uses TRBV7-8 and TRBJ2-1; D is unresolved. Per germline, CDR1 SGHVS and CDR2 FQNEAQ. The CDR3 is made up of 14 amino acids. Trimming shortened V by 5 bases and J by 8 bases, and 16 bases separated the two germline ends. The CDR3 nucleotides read TGTGCCAGCAGCAAACGGTCTAGAGAGGATGAGCAGTTCTTC. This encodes CASSKRSREDEQFF.

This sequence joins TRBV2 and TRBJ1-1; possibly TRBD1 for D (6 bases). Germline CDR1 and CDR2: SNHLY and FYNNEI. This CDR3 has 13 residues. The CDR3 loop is CTYQGQTNTEAFF. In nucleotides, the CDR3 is TGTACTTACCAGGGACAAACGAACACTGAAGCTTTCTTT.

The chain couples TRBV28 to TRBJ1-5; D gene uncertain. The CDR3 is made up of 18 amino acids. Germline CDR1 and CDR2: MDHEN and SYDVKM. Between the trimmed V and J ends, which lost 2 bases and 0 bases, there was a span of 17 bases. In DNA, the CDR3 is TGTGCCAGCAGTTTACGAGCAACCTCCCTATATAGCAATCAGCCCCAGCATTTT. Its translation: CASSLRATSLYSNQPQHF.

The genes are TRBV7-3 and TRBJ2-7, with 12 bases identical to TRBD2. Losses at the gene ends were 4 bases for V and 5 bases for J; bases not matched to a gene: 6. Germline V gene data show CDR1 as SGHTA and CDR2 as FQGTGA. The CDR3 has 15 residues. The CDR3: CASSSSGGAEDEQYF. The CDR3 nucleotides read TGTGCCAGCAGCTCTAGCGGGGGGGCCGAGGACGAGCAGTACTTC. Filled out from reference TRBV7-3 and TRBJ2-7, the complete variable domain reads GAGVSQTPSNKVTEKGKYVELRCDPISGHTALYWYRQSLGQGPEFLIYFQGTGAADDSGLPNDRFFAVRPEGSVSTLKIQRTERGDSAVYLCASSSSGGAEDEQYFGPGTRLTVT.

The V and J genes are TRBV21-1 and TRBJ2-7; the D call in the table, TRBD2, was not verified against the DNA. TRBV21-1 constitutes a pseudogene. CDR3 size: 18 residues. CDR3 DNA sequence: TGTGCCAGCAGTCCAAGGAGGGGCGCAGGGCAGAGCTCCTACGAGCAGTACTTC. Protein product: CASSPRRGAGQSSYEQYF.

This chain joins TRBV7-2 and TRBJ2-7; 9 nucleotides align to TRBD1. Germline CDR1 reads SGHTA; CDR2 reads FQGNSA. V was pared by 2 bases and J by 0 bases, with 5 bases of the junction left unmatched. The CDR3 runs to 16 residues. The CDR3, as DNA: TGTGCCAGCAGCTTATCCTTGGGACAGGGCTCCTACGAGCAGTACTTC. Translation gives CASSLSLGQGSYEQYF.

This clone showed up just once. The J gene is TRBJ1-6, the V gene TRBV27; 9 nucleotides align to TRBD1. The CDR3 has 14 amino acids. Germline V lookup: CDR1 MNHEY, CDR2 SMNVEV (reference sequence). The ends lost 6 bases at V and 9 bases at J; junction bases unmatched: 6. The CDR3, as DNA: TGTGCCAGCAGCCAGGACAGGGGCGGTTCACCCCTCCACTTT. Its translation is CASSQDRGGSPLHF.

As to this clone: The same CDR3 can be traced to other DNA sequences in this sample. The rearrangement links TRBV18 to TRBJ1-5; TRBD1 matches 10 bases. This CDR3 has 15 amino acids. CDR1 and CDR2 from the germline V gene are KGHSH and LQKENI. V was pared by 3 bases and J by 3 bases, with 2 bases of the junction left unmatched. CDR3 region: CASSPGTGANQPQHF. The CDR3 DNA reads TGTGCCAGCTCACCCGGGACAGGGGCCAATCAGCCCCAGCATTTT.

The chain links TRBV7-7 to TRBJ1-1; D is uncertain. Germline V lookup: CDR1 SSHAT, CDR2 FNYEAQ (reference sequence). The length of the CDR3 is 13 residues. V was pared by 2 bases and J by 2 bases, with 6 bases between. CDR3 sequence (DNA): TGTGCCAGCAGCTTAACAGAAAACACTGAAGCTTTCTTT. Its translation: CASSLTENTEAFF.

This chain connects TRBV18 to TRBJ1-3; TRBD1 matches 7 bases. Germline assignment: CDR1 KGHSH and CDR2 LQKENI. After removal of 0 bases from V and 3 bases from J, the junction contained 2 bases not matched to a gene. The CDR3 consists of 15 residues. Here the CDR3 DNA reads TGTGCCAGCTCACCACCCACAGGGGTTGGAAACACCATATATTTT. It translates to CASSPPTGVGNTIYF.